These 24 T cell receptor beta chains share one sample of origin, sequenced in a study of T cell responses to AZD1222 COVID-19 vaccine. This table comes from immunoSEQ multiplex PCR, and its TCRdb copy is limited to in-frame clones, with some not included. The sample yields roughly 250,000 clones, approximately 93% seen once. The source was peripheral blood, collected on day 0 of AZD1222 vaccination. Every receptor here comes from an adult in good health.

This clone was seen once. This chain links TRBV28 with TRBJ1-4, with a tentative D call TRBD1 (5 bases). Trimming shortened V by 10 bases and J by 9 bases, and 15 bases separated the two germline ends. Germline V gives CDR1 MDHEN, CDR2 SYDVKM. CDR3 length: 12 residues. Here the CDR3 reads CATGTPGKKLFF. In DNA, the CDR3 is TGTGCCACCGGGACTCCGGGGAAAAAACTGTTTTTT.

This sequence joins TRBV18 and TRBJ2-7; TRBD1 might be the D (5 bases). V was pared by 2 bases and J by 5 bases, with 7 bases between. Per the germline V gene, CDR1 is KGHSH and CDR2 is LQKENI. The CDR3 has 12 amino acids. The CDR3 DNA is TGTGCCAGCTCACCAGAAGGGGACGAGCAGTACTTC. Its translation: CASSPEGDEQYF.

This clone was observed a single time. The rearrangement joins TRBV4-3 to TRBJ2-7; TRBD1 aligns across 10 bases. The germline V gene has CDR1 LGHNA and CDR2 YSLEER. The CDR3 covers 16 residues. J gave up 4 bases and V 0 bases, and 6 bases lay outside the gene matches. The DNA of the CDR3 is TGCGCCAGCAGCCAAGATATAGGACAGGGGGGATACGAGCAGTACTTC. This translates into CASSQDIGQGGYEQYF.

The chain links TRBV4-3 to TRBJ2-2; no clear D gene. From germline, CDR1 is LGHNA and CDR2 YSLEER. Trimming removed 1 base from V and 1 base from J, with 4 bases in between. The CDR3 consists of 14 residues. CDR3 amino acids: CASSQVRNTGELFF. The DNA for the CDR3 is TGCGCCAGCAGCCAAGTTAGGAACACCGGGGAGCTGTTTTTT.

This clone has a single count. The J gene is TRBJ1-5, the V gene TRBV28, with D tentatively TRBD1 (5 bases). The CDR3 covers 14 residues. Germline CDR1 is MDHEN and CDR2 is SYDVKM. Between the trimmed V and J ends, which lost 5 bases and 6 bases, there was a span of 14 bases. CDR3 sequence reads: CASSPGHIIQPQHF. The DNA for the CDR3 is TGTGCCAGCAGTCCAGGACACATAATTCAGCCCCAGCATTTT. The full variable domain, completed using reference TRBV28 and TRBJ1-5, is DVKVTQSSRYLVKRTGEKVFLECVQDMDHENMFWYRQDPGLGLRLIYFSYDVKMKEKGDIPEGYSVSREKKERFSLILESASTNQTSMYLCASSPGHIIQPQHFGDGTRLSIL.

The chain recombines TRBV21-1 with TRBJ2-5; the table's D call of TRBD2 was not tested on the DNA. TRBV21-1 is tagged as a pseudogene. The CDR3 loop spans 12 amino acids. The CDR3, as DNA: TGTGCCAGCAGCAAAGTAGAGGAGACCCAGTACTTC. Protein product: CASSKVEETQYF.

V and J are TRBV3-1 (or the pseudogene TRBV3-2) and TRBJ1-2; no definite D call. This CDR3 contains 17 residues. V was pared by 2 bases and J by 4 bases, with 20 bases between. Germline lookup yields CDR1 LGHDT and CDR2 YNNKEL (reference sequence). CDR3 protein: CASSQTPELGYGYGYTF. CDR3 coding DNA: TGTGCCAGCAGCCAAACCCCTGAGCTGGGTTACGGCTATGGCTACACCTTC.

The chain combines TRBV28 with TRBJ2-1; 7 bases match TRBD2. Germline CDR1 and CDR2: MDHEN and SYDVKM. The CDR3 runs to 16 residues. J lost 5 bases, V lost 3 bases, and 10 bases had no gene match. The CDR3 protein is CASSFGGLGGDNEQFF. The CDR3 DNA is TGTGCCAGCAGTTTCGGCGGGTTGGGAGGGGACAATGAGCAGTTCTTC.

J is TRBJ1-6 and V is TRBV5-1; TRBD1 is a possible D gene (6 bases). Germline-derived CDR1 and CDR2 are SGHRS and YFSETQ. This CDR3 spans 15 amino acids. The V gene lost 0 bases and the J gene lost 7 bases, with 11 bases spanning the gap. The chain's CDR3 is CASSLGGGRNSPLHF. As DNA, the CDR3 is TGCGCCAGCAGCTTGGGGGGGGGCCGGAATTCACCCCTCCACTTT.

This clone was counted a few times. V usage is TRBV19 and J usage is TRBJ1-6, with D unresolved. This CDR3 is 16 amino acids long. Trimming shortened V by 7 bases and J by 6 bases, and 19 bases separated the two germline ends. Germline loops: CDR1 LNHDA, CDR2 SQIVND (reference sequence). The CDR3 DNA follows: TGTGCCAGTACCCGCGGGAACTCTTGGGGTAATTCACCCCTCCACTTT. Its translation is CASTRGNSWGNSPLHF.

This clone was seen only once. Here the CDR3 DNA reads TGCGCCAGCACCTCCGGGACAAATAATTCACCCCTCCACTTT. Translated: CASTSGTNNSPLHF. This chain links TRBV5-1 with TRBJ1-6; a possible D gene is TRBD1 (6 bases). The CDR3 is 14 amino acids. Germline V lookup: CDR1 SGHRS, CDR2 YFSETQ. The V end was cut by 6 bases, the J end by 5 bases, with 12 bases between.

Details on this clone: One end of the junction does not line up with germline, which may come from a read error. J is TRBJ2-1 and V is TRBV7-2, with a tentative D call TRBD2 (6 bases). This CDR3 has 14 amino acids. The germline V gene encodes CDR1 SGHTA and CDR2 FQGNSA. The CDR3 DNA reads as TGTGCCAGCAGCCTAGCGACAACCTACAATGAGCAGTTCTTC. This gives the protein CASSLATTYNEQFF.

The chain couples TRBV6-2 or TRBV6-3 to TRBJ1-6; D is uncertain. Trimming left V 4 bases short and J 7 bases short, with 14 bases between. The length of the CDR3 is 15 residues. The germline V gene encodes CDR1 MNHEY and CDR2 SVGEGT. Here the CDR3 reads CASSSRAIGNSPLHF. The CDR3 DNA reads TGTGCCAGCAGTTCCCGGGCGATCGGGAATTCACCCCTCCACTTT.

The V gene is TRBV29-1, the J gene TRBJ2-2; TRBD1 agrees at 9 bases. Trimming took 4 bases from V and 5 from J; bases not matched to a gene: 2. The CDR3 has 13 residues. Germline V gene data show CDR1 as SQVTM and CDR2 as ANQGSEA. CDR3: CSVVQGATGELFF. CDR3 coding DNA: TGCAGCGTTGTACAGGGGGCGACCGGGGAGCTGTTTTTT.

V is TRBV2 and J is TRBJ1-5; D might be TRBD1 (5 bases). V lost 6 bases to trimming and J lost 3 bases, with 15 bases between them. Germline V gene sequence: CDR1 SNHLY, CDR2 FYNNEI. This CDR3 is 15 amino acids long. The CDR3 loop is CASSGLGGNNQPQHF. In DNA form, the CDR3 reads TGTGCCAGCAGCGGCCTCGGGGGGAACAATCAGCCCCAGCATTTT.

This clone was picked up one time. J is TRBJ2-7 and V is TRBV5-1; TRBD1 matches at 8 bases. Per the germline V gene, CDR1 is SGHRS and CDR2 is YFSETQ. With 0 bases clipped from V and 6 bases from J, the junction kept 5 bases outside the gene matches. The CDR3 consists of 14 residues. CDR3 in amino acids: CASSLAQGAGEQYF. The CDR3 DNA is TGCGCCAGCAGCTTGGCCCAGGGGGCAGGCGAGCAGTACTTC.

The CDR3 loop is CASRVEGQLNTEAFF. As DNA, the CDR3 is TGTGCCAGTAGGGTCGAGGGACAACTGAACACTGAAGCTTTCTTT. V and J are TRBV19 and TRBJ1-1, with D possibly TRBD1 on 6 matching bases. There are 15 residues in the CDR3. Germline V CDR1 and CDR2: LNHDA, SQIVND (reference sequence). Trimming shortened V by 6 bases and J by 0 bases, and 14 bases separated the two germline ends. The whole variable domain, filled in from reference TRBV19 and TRBJ1-1, reads DGGITQSPKYLFRKEGQNVTLSCEQNLNHDAMYWYRQDPGQGLRLIYYSQIVNDFQKGDIAEGYSVSREKKESFPLTVTSAQKNPTAFYLCASRVEGQLNTEAFFGQGTRLTVV.

The CDR3 nucleotides read TGTGCCAGCAGCTCACGACAGCGGTCCTATGGCTACACCTTC. The encoded protein is CASSSRQRSYGYTF. The chain carries TRBV5-6 and TRBJ1-2; a weak D match, TRBD1 (5 bases). The CDR3 extends over 14 amino acids. The V end lost 3 bases, the J end lost 4 bases, and 13 bases lay between the germline ends. CDR1 and CDR2 from the germline V gene are SGHDT and YYEEEE.

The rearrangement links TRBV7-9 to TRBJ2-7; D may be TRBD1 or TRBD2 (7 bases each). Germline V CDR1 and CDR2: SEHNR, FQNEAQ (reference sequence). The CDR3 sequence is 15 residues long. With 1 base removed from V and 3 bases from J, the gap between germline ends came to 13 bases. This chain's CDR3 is CASSLVAGGVYEQYF. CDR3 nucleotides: TGTGCCAGCAGCTTAGTAGCAGGGGGGGTCTACGAGCAGTACTTC.

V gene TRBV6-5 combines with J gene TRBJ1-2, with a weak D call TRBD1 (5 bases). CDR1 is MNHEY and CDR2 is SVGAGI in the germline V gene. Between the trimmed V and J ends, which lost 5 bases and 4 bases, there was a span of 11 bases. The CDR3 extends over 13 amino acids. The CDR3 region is CASSTGHSYGYTF. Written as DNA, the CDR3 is TGTGCCAGCAGTACCGGACACTCCTATGGCTACACCTTC.

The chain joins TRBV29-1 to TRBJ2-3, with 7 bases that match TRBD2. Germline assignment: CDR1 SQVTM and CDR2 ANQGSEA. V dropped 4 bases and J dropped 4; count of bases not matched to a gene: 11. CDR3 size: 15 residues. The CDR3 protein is CSVAGGRESADTQYF. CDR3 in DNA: TGCAGCGTTGCGGGGGGTAGGGAGTCGGCAGATACGCAGTATTTT.

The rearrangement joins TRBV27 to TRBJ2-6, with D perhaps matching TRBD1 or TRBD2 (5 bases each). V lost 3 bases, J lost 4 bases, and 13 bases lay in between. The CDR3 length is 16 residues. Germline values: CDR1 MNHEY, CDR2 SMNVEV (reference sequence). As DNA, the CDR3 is TGTGCCAGCAGTTTTTCAGGGACCAAAGGGGCCAACGTCCTGACTTTC. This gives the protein CASSFSGTKGANVLTF.

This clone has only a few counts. CDR3 amino acids: CASSQRPGDTQYF. The CDR3 DNA follows: TGTGCCAGCAGCCAACGGCCCGGGGATACGCAGTATTTT. The genes are TRBV7-8 and TRBJ2-3; no firm D call. Between the trimmed V and J ends, which lost 5 bases and 6 bases, there was a span of 12 bases. Looked up from germline, CDR1 is SGHVS and CDR2 is FQNEAQ. The CDR3 is 13 amino acids.

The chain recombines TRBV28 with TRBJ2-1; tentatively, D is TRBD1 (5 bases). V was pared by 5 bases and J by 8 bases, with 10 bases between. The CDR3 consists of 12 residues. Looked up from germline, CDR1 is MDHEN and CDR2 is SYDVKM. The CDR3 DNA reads TGTGCCAGCAGTCGTAGGGGTTATGAGCAGTTCTTC. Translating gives CASSRRGYEQFF.